This passage covers 19 T cell receptor beta chains from one sample sequenced in a study of T-cell memory formation after mild COVID-19. TCRdb re-called the 5' RACE reads through MiXCR, storing one row per CDR3 protein. The sample includes roughly 400,000 distinct CDR3 sequences, approximately 24% seen only once; the top ten take about 8.7%. Sequencing input: PBMCs or a T cell subset sorted from them (not recorded which). These receptor sequences come from an adult woman who had mild COVID-19 (a few samples of this study predate the infection). Cell type and time point are not known.

V is TRBV6-2 or TRBV6-3 and J is TRBJ2-5, with 7 bases lining up with TRBD1. Germline CDR1 and CDR2: MNHEY and SVGEGT. V lost 5 bases to trimming and J lost 1 base; unmatched junction nucleotides: 7. The CDR3 runs to 15 residues. DNA for the CDR3: TGTGCCAGCAGTCCCCTTACAGGGGCCCAAGAGACCCAGTACTTC. It yields the protein CASSPLTGAQETQYF.

The chain combines TRBV11-2 with TRBJ1-6; D is undetermined. This CDR3 contains 13 residues. The germline V gene has CDR1 SGHAT and CDR2 FQNNGV. Trimming took off 6 bases at V and 9 bases at J, with 12 bases between the two ends. CDR3 DNA sequence: TGTGCCAGCAGTCCCGGATTTATTTCACCCCTCCACTTT. Residues: CASSPGFISPLHF.

There are a few counts of this clonotype. V and J are TRBV12-3 or TRBV12-4 and TRBJ2-7; 10 bases align to TRBD1. After removal of 3 bases from V and 5 bases from J, the junction contained 10 bases not matched to a gene. This CDR3 comprises 16 residues. CDR3 DNA sequence: TGTGCCAGCAGTTTGCAGAGGGGACAGGGGTGGAACGAGCAGTACTTC. Translating gives CASSLQRGQGWNEQYF.

V usage is TRBV6-2 or TRBV6-3 and J usage is TRBJ2-3; D gene unclear. V lost 5 bases and J lost 6, with 6 bases in between. The germline gives CDR1 MNHEY, CDR2 SVGEGT. This CDR3 has 11 amino acids. This CDR3 reads CASSNPDTQYF. The CDR3 coding sequence is TGTGCCAGCAGTAACCCGGATACGCAGTATTTT.

The CDR3 sequence is CASSWGGRGETQYF. CDR3 nucleotides: TGCGCCAGCAGCTGGGGGGGTCGGGGAGAGACCCAGTACTTC. The chain employs TRBV5-1 and TRBJ2-5; the match to TRBD2 covers 7 bases. Germline V gene sequence: CDR1 SGHRS, CDR2 YFSETQ. V lost 3 bases to trimming and J lost 4 bases; unmatched junction nucleotides: 6. This CDR3 has 14 amino acids.

This chain joins TRBV20-1 and TRBJ2-1; 7 nucleotides match TRBD2. J lost 12 bases, V lost 6 bases, and 5 bases had no gene match. Looked up from germline, CDR1 is DFQATT and CDR2 is SNEGSKA (reference sequence). The CDR3 is made up of 10 amino acids. The DNA for the CDR3 is TGCAGTGCGAGGGACTACTCGCAGTTCTTC. Protein: CSARDYSQFF.

J is TRBJ2-5 and V is TRBV5-1; TRBD2 agrees at 9 bases. The CDR3 length is 15 residues. Trimming cost V 4 bases and J 2 bases; bases outside gene matches: 6. Per the germline V gene, CDR1 is SGHRS and CDR2 is YFSETQ. CDR3 nucleotide sequence: TGCGCCAGCAGCGTCTCGACTAGCGGACAAGAGACCCAGTACTTC. Its translation is CASSVSTSGQETQYF.

This clonotype has only a few counts. This chain links TRBV12-3 or TRBV12-4 with TRBJ2-3; D is unclear. Between the trimmed V and J ends, which lost 3 bases and 0 bases, there was a span of 10 bases. The CDR3 length is 15 residues. The CDR3 protein is CASSFLARSTDTQYF. DNA for the CDR3: TGTGCCAGCAGTTTTCTGGCCCGTAGCACAGATACGCAGTATTTT.

The chain carries TRBV11-2 and TRBJ2-1; the D is unclear. This CDR3 comprises 15 residues. Germline V lookup: CDR1 SGHAT, CDR2 FQNNGV. V was trimmed by 1 base and J by 1 base, leaving 8 bases between them. CDR3 amino acids: CASSLVWGSYNEQFF. The CDR3, as DNA: TGTGCCAGCAGCTTAGTTTGGGGTTCCTACAATGAGCAGTTCTTC. Variable domain in full (rest from reference TRBV11-2 and TRBJ2-1): EAGVAQSPRYKIIEKRQSVAFWCNPISGHATLYWYQQILGQGPKLLIQFQNNGVVDDSQLPKDRFSAERLKGVDSTLKIQPAKLEDSAVYLCASSLVWGSYNEQFFGPGTRLTVL.

This sequence joins TRBV7-9 and TRBJ2-1; D is ambiguous. The V end lost 2 bases, the J end lost 0 bases, and 8 bases lay between the germline ends. In germline, CDR1 is SEHNR, CDR2 FQNEAQ (reference sequence). CDR3 size: 15 residues. CDR3 nucleotide sequence: TGTGCCAGCAGCTTAAGCCAGGTCTCCTACAATGAGCAGTTCTTC. Translating gives CASSLSQVSYNEQFF.

This clonotype occurred a few times. V gene TRBV19 combines with J gene TRBJ1-1; D call uncertain. Germline V CDR1 and CDR2: LNHDA, SQIVND (reference sequence). Trimming stripped 6 bases from V and 1 base from J, with 6 bases between. The CDR3 consists of 12 residues. CDR3 in amino acids: CASRGWNTEAFF. The CDR3 bases are TGTGCCAGTAGGGGTTGGAACACTGAAGCTTTCTTT.

A few counts support this clonotype. The chain has TRBV5-1 and TRBJ2-1; TRBD2 aligns across 7 bases. The ends lost 5 bases at V and 4 bases at J; junction bases unmatched: 9. The germline CDR1 and CDR2 sequences are SGHRS and YFSETQ. The CDR3 consists of 15 residues. The CDR3 sequence: CASRSGNPYYNEQFF. The CDR3 DNA reads as TGCGCCAGCAGGAGCGGGAACCCTTATTACAATGAGCAGTTCTTC.

Only a few counts were recorded for this clonotype. The chain is built from TRBV5-1 and TRBJ2-7; 7 bases fit TRBD2. Trimming took 4 bases from V and 1 from J; bases not matched to a gene: 5. The CDR3 length is 14 residues. CDR1 and CDR2 (germline): SGHRS, YFSETQ. CDR3: CASSPREGSYEQYF. The CDR3 coding sequence is TGCGCCAGCAGCCCCAGGGAGGGTTCCTACGAGCAGTACTTC.

This clonotype was seen more than once but under ten times. This chain connects TRBV6-4 to TRBJ1-5; D may be TRBD1 (5 bases). V lost 5 bases, J lost 7 bases, and 24 bases lay in between. CDR1 is MRHNA and CDR2 is SNTAGT in the germline V gene. The CDR3 has 17 residues. The CDR3 nucleotides read TGTGCCAGCAGTCGACCTACTTCGGGGCCCTCCAAACAGCCCCAGCATTTT. This codes for CASSRPTSGPSKQPQHF.

This clonotype showed up just once. The rearrangement uses TRBV19 and TRBJ1-1; D not certain. Germline lookup yields CDR1 LNHDA and CDR2 SQIVND (reference sequence). V lost 3 bases to trimming and J lost 0 bases, with 11 bases between them. The CDR3 extends over 15 amino acids. The CDR3 DNA reads as TGTGCCAGTAGTATCCGGACCCAAGTGAACACTGAAGCTTTCTTT. It specifies CASSIRTQVNTEAFF.

V usage is TRBV6-2 or TRBV6-3 and J usage is TRBJ2-3; the D gene is possibly TRBD2 (5 bases). Germline V gives CDR1 MNHEY, CDR2 SVGEGT. The CDR3 is 19 residues long. V dropped 2 bases and J dropped 3 bases, with 24 bases sitting between them. The CDR3 sequence is CASSYRKPASGRRTDTQYF. CDR3 bases: TGTGCCAGCAGTTACCGAAAACCCGCCTCGGGGAGAAGGACAGATACGCAGTATTTT.

This clonotype was detected only a few times. V is TRBV12-3 or TRBV12-4 and J is TRBJ2-7; D not certain. The V and J ends lost 8 bases and 0 bases respectively, with 5 bases between them. The CDR3 consists of 11 residues. CDR3 loop: CASAYSYEQYF. CDR3 sequence (DNA): TGTGCCAGCGCGTACTCCTACGAGCAGTACTTC.

The gene calls are TRBV18 and TRBJ2-3, with D uncertain. Germline V CDR1 and CDR2: KGHSH, LQKENI. There are 15 residues in the CDR3. V was cut by 4 bases and J by 3 bases, with 14 bases left in between. CDR3 DNA sequence: TGTGCCAGCTCACAGTCTCTTAGTGGGACAGATACGCAGTATTTT. Protein: CASSQSLSGTDTQYF.

This clonotype occurred a few times. Because the CDR3's place on the DNA is in doubt, the DNA is left out and the CDR3 is given as listed by TCRdb. The chain uses TRBV5-1 and TRBJ2-2; the D call of TRBD1 is as the table states it, not checked on the DNA. Termini included, the CDR3 measures 18 amino acids. Germline CDR1 SGHRS, CDR2 YFSETQ. The CDR3 protein is CASSLAGDTYFGAGELFF.